One sample yielded the 21 T cell receptor beta chains listed below, sequenced in a study of control samples from healthy donors and cancer patients. TCRdb keeps only in-frame clones here, not all; method: immunoSEQ multiplex PCR. The data show 90,000 or so clones, approximately 86% seen once. The sequencing input was blood. Receptor source: a woman between 45 and 60 years old in good health.

V is TRBV5-1 and J is TRBJ1-2; D not certain. From germline, CDR1 is SGHRS and CDR2 YFSETQ. Deletions cut 6 bases from V and 4 bases from J, with 13 bases between. The CDR3 totals 13 residues. Here the CDR3 reads CASTPSPPYGYTF. The CDR3 coding sequence is TGCGCCAGCACCCCGAGCCCCCCCTATGGCTACACCTTC.

V and J are TRBV6-2 or TRBV6-3 and TRBJ2-1, with 8 bases aligning to TRBD2. This CDR3 comprises 15 residues. Germline V CDR1 and CDR2: MNHEY, SVGEGT. After removal of 6 bases from V and 4 bases from J, the junction contained 8 bases not matched to a gene. CDR3 bases: TGTGCCAGCAGCCTGAGCGGGGGCCCTTACAATGAGCAGTTCTTC. Translation gives CASSLSGGPYNEQFF.

The V and J genes are TRBV9 and TRBJ1-6, with D hard to call. In germline, CDR1 is SGDLS, CDR2 YYNGEE. CDR3 length: 19 amino acids. V was clipped by 0 bases and J by 0 bases, with 16 bases between them. The CDR3 region is CASSVGTWRRSSYNSPLHF. CDR3 sequence (DNA): TGTGCCAGCAGCGTAGGAACATGGAGACGAAGCTCCTATAATTCACCCCTCCACTTT.

This clone was seen more than once but under ten times. The chain is built from TRBV18 and TRBJ1-3, with a possible D match to TRBD1 (6 bases). Trimming took off 3 bases at V and 0 bases at J, with 12 bases between the two ends. The CDR3 is made up of 16 amino acids. Per the germline V gene, CDR1 is KGHSH and CDR2 is LQKENI. The CDR3 here is CASSPDTGFSGNTIYF. For the CDR3, the DNA is TGTGCCAGCTCACCGGACACAGGGTTCTCTGGAAACACCATATATTTT.

The table lists this clone with a few counts. The chain carries TRBV6-6 and TRBJ1-5; TRBD1 might be the D (5 bases). Trimming took 2 bases from V and 11 from J, leaving 13 bases between them. The CDR3 is made up of 13 amino acids. Germline loops: CDR1 MNHNY, CDR2 SVGAGI (reference sequence). CDR3 nucleotides: TGTGCCAGCAGTTACGAAGGGACGGCGGCCCAGCATTTT. It encodes CASSYEGTAAQHF.

This rearrangement joins TRBV6-6 to TRBJ1-2; the D gene is possibly TRBD1 (5 bases). There are 12 residues in the CDR3. V was cut by 5 bases and J by 5 bases, with 9 bases left in between. Germline V CDR1 and CDR2: MNHNY, SVGAGI (reference sequence). The CDR3 here is CASSQGLYGYTF. The CDR3 nucleotides are TGTGCCAGCAGTCAGGGCCTGTATGGCTACACCTTC.

The gene calls are TRBV23-1 and TRBJ2-3; 13 positions match TRBD2. TRBV23-1 is marked as an open reading frame, function uncertain. This CDR3 is 18 amino acids long. The junction had 8 bases not matched to a gene; V was cut back by 0 bases and J by 5 bases. The CDR3 is CASSQSPTSGRAKDTQYF. The CDR3 bases are TGCGCCAGCAGTCAATCCCCTACTAGCGGGAGGGCCAAAGATACGCAGTATTTT.

V and J are TRBV28 and TRBJ1-2, with TRBD1 identical over 10 bases. J lost 7 bases, V lost 6 bases, and 11 bases had no gene match. The germline CDR1 and CDR2 sequences are MDHEN and SYDVKM. This CDR3 has 15 amino acids. The CDR3 bases are TGTGCCAGCAGACTACCCGCGGGGGACAGGGGTGGCTACACCTTC. Translating gives CASRLPAGDRGGYTF.

This sequence joins TRBV13 and TRBJ1-2, with 9 bases lining up with TRBD1. This CDR3 comprises 16 residues. CDR1 is PRHDT and CDR2 is FYEKMQ in the germline V gene (reference sequence). J was trimmed by 4 bases and V by 5 bases; bases with no gene match: 11. CDR3 residues: CASSLGQGVNGYGYTF. The CDR3 DNA follows: TGTGCCAGCAGCCTGGGACAGGGAGTCAACGGCTATGGCTACACCTTC.

This clone occurred once. This chain links TRBV7-8 with TRBJ2-1; 9 nucleotides line up with TRBD2. CDR1 is SGHVS and CDR2 is FQNEAQ in the germline V gene. The CDR3 spans 16 residues. The ends lost 1 base at V and 0 bases at J; junction bases unmatched: 1. The DNA of the CDR3 is TGTGCCAGCAGCTTAGGCGGGGGGGCCTCCTACAATGAGCAGTTCTTC. Translation: CASSLGGGASYNEQFF.

This chain links TRBV19 with TRBJ2-3; 9 bases line up with TRBD2. The CDR3 runs to 10 residues. In germline, CDR1 is LNHDA, CDR2 SQIVND (reference sequence). Trimming cost V 11 bases and J 6 bases; bases outside gene matches: 0. The CDR3 nucleotides read TGTGCCGCGGGGGGGGATACGCAGTATTTT. It codes for CAAGGDTQYF.

This clone was observed a handful of times. The rearrangement links TRBV6-2 or TRBV6-3 to TRBJ1-1; D perhaps matches TRBD1 (5 bases). V lost 0 bases and J 1 base, leaving 9 bases between the germline ends. Germline-derived CDR1 and CDR2 are MNHEY and SVGEGT. This CDR3 has 15 residues. The CDR3 nucleotides are TGTGCCAGCAGTTACTCCAGGGTACGGAACACTGAAGCTTTCTTT. Translation: CASSYSRVRNTEAFF.

The gene calls are TRBV12-3 or TRBV12-4 and TRBJ1-5, with D unresolved. CDR3 size: 13 residues. Trimming removed 5 bases at V and 5 bases at J, with 10 bases between. In nucleotides, the CDR3 is TGTGCCAGCAGTCTGTCAGCGGATCAGCCCCAGCATTTT. It encodes CASSLSADQPQHF.

The chain uses TRBV4-3 and TRBJ2-2, with D maybe TRBD1 (5 bases). Germline loops: CDR1 LGHNA, CDR2 YSLEER. This CDR3 has 14 amino acids. V shed 2 bases and J shed 1 base, with 5 bases lying between them. CDR3 amino acids: CASSQQGNTGELFF. The CDR3, as DNA: TGCGCCAGCAGCCAACAGGGGAACACCGGGGAGCTGTTTTTT.

This chain joins TRBV6-2 or TRBV6-3 and TRBJ1-1, with a possible D match to TRBD1 (5 bases). Trimming removed 2 bases at V and 4 bases at J, with 11 bases between. The CDR3 is made up of 14 amino acids. Germline CDR1 and CDR2: MNHEY and SVGEGT. The CDR3 region has the DNA TGTGCCAGCAGTTACCAGGGTGGGACCACTGAAGCTTTCTTT. Protein sequence: CASSYQGGTTEAFF.

The chain couples TRBV19 to TRBJ2-7; D gene uncertain. Per the germline V gene, CDR1 is LNHDA and CDR2 is SQIVND (reference sequence). This CDR3 has 11 amino acids. The V and J ends lost 5 bases and 2 bases respectively, with 4 bases between them. Here the CDR3 DNA reads TGTGCCAGTAGTCCCCCCTACGAGCAGTACTTC. Translated, it gives CASSPPYEQYF.

The chain combines TRBV5-1 with TRBJ1-2; D gene ambiguous. V lost 0 bases and J 7 bases, leaving 13 bases between the germline ends. CDR3 length equals 14 residues. From germline, CDR1 is SGHRS and CDR2 YFSETQ. The CDR3 nucleotides are TGCGCCAGCAGCTTGGGCCTAGACCTGGGTGGCTACACCTTC. The encoded protein is CASSLGLDLGGYTF.

The gene calls are TRBV19 and TRBJ2-3; the match to TRBD1 covers 10 bases. CDR3 length: 14 residues. The germline gives CDR1 LNHDA, CDR2 SQIVND (reference sequence). The ends lost 5 bases at V and 3 bases at J; junction bases unmatched: 2. Here the CDR3 DNA reads TGTGCCAGTAGTGAGGGACAGGGGACAGATACGCAGTATTTT. Amino acids: CASSEGQGTDTQYF.

This chain uses TRBV7-2 with TRBJ1-3, with 9 bases identical to TRBD1. Germline loops: CDR1 SGHTA, CDR2 FQGNSA. This CDR3 has 13 residues. Trimming removed 6 bases from V and 4 bases from J; junction bases left unmatched: 1. CDR3 residues: CASRTGGGNTIYF. CDR3 bases: TGTGCCAGCAGGACAGGGGGGGGAAACACCATATATTTT.

The chain couples TRBV27 to TRBJ2-2, with D perhaps matching TRBD1 (6 bases). Trimming pared 0 bases from V and 10 bases from J, leaving 9 bases between. CDR1 MNHEY and CDR2 SMNVEV come from the germline V gene (reference sequence). This CDR3 has 13 amino acids. The DNA of the CDR3 is TGTGCCAGCAGTTTATCCTGGGGGCCGGAGCTGTTTTTT. Protein product: CASSLSWGPELFF.

V and J are TRBV7-6 and TRBJ2-1; TRBD2 aligns across 9 bases. Germline CDR1 is SGHVS and CDR2 is FNYEAQ. V trimming: 4 bases; J trimming: 7 bases; junction bases outside the gene matches: 8. This CDR3 is built from 15 residues. CDR3 in DNA: TGTGCCAGCAGCTCCCGCGGGGGGGGAACGAATGAGCAGTTCTTC. It is translated as CASSSRGGGTNEQFF.